A selection of T cell receptor beta chains follows, all from one sample in a study of T cells in Graves' hyperthyroidism and ophthalmopathy. TCRdb reanalysed the multiplex PCR reads using MiXCR and keeps one entry per CDR3 protein. The data hold more than 300,000 distinct CDR3 sequences, with 13% observed a single time. Sequenced material: blood. The origin of the receptors is a woman aged 18-29 years with Graves' hyperthyroidism. The CDR3 runs from the conserved cysteine through the conserved F or W. The order of the fields is clone size, J gene, D gene, V gene, CDR3 length, CDR3 DNA, CDR3 protein. D genes are given only for firm matches. Clone size is not always given. Where it is, it says once, few, many or a class for expanded clones.

clone_size: NA; j_call: TRBJ2-1; d_call: NA; v_call: TRBV18; cdr3_length: 13; cdr3_nt: TGTGCCAGCTCACTCGGGACAAACAATGAGCAGTTCTTC; cdr3_aa: CASSLGTNNEQFF
clone_size: many; j_call: TRBJ1-5; d_call: TRBD1; v_call: TRBV14; cdr3_length: 17; cdr3_nt: TGTGCCAGCAGCCATAACCCCGACAGGGTTGGCAATCAGCCCCAGCATTTT; cdr3_aa: CASSHNPDRVGNQPQHF
clone_size: many; j_call: TRBJ1-2; d_call: TRBD1; v_call: TRBV27; cdr3_length: 15; cdr3_nt: TGTGCCAGCAGTGCCCCGGGACAGGGAGGCTATGGCTACACCTTC; cdr3_aa: CASSAPGQGGYGYTF
clone_size: NA; j_call: TRBJ1-3; d_call: TRBD1; v_call: TRBV7-2; cdr3_length: 15; cdr3_nt: TGTGCCAGCAGCTCCTATCATAAGACAGGGAACACCATATATTTT; cdr3_aa: CASSSYHKTGNTIYF
clone_size: many; j_call: TRBJ2-3; d_call: TRBD1; v_call: TRBV2; cdr3_length: 15; cdr3_nt: TGTGCCAGCATATGGGACAGGGGACTAGGAGATACGCAGTATTTT; cdr3_aa: CASIWDRGLGDTQYF
clone_size: many; j_call: TRBJ2-1; d_call: NA; v_call: TRBV5-1; cdr3_length: 16; cdr3_nt: TGCGCCAGCAGCTTGGACGGCAGCCGCTCCTACAATGAGCAGTTCTTC; cdr3_aa: CASSLDGSRSYNEQFF
clone_size: few; j_call: TRBJ1-2; d_call: NA; v_call: TRBV4-1; cdr3_length: 15; cdr3_nt: TGCGCCAGCAGCCAAGATTTATACAGACACTATGGCTACACCTTC; cdr3_aa: CASSQDLYRHYGYTF
clone_size: NA; j_call: TRBJ1-5; d_call: NA; v_call: TRBV12-3/TRBV12-4; cdr3_length: 15; cdr3_nt: TGTGCCAGCAGTTTAGAGTCAGGGGTAGGTGAGCCCCAGCATTTT; cdr3_aa: CASSLESGVGEPQHF
clone_size: many; j_call: TRBJ1-6; d_call: TRBD1; v_call: TRBV10-3; cdr3_length: 14; cdr3_nt: TGTGCCATCAGGCCGGGACAGGGGTTTTCACCCCTCCACTTT; cdr3_aa: CAIRPGQGFSPLHF
clone_size: few; j_call: TRBJ2-1; d_call: NA; v_call: TRBV4-2; cdr3_length: 14; cdr3_nt: TGTGCCAGCAACCAAGGGGGGGGGAGCAATGAGCAGTTCTTC; cdr3_aa: CASNQGGGSNEQFF
clone_size: many; j_call: TRBJ1-2; d_call: NA; v_call: TRBV6-1; cdr3_length: 13; cdr3_nt: TGTGCCAGCAGGCTAAAAGGAAACTATGGCTACACCTTC; cdr3_aa: CASRLKGNYGYTF
clone_size: many; j_call: TRBJ1-3; d_call: NA; v_call: TRBV11-2; cdr3_length: 17; cdr3_nt: TGTGCCAGCAGCTTGCTACGACCAGGGACCTCTGGAAACACCATATATTTT; cdr3_aa: CASSLLRPGTSGNTIYF
clone_size: many; j_call: TRBJ1-2; d_call: TRBD1; v_call: TRBV27; cdr3_length: 14; cdr3_nt: TGTGCCAGCAGTGGACAGGGGGGAAACTATGGCTACACCTTC; cdr3_aa: CASSGQGGNYGYTF
clone_size: NA; j_call: TRBJ1-6; d_call: TRBD1; v_call: TRBV30; cdr3_length: 14; cdr3_nt: TGTGCCTGGAGGACAGGGGTCGATAATTCACCCCTCCACTTT; cdr3_aa: CAWRTGVDNSPLHF
clone_size: many; j_call: TRBJ2-1; d_call: NA; v_call: TRBV7-3; cdr3_length: 17; cdr3_nt: TGTGCCAGCAGCTTAACCATTCACGACCCCTCCTACAATGAGCAGTTCTTC; cdr3_aa: CASSLTIHDPSYNEQFF
clone_size: many; j_call: TRBJ2-1; d_call: NA; v_call: TRBV7-9; cdr3_length: 13; cdr3_nt: TGTGCCAGCAGCTTGACAGATTACAATGAGCAGTTCTTC; cdr3_aa: CASSLTDYNEQFF
clone_size: many; j_call: TRBJ2-3; d_call: NA; v_call: TRBV20-1; cdr3_length: 12; cdr3_nt: TGCAGTGCTAGCGAAGGGTCAGATACGCAGTATTTT; cdr3_aa: CSASEGSDTQYF
clone_size: many; j_call: TRBJ1-5; d_call: NA; v_call: TRBV30; cdr3_length: 15; cdr3_nt: TGTGCCTGGAGTGTAAACGGGGGACTCAATCAGCCCCAGCATTTT; cdr3_aa: CAWSVNGGLNQPQHF
clone_size: few; j_call: TRBJ2-7; d_call: TRBD1; v_call: TRBV10-3; cdr3_length: 13; cdr3_nt: TGTGTCATCTCAAACAGGGGACGGTACGAGCAGTACTTC; cdr3_aa: CVISNRGRYEQYF
clone_size: many; j_call: TRBJ2-4; d_call: NA; v_call: TRBV29-1; cdr3_length: 14; cdr3_nt: TGCAGCGTAGCAGGGTACGAGGTGGAAAACATTCAGTACTTC; cdr3_aa: CSVAGYEVENIQYF
clone_size: many; j_call: TRBJ1-2; d_call: TRBD1; v_call: TRBV27; cdr3_length: 15; cdr3_nt: TGTGCCAGCAGTCGGACAGGTCGAGGGGACTATGGCTACACCTTC; cdr3_aa: CASSRTGRGDYGYTF
clone_size: few; j_call: TRBJ2-7; d_call: TRBD1; v_call: TRBV27; cdr3_length: 15; cdr3_nt: TGTGCCAGCAGTTTCGGGACAGACCTAGCCTACGAGCAGTACTTC; cdr3_aa: CASSFGTDLAYEQYF
clone_size: many; j_call: TRBJ2-7; d_call: NA; v_call: TRBV12-3/TRBV12-4; cdr3_length: 16; cdr3_nt: TGTGCCAGCAGTTTATCTGTGGGAGGCCACTCCTACGAGCAGTACTTC; cdr3_aa: CASSLSVGGHSYEQYF
clone_size: few; j_call: TRBJ1-3; d_call: NA; v_call: TRBV7-6; cdr3_length: 18; cdr3_nt: TGTGCCAGCAGCTTAGGGGCGGGGCAGCGGAACTCTGGAAACACCATATATTTT; cdr3_aa: CASSLGAGQRNSGNTIYF
clone_size: NA; j_call: TRBJ1-6; d_call: NA; v_call: TRBV7-2; cdr3_length: 17; cdr3_nt: TGTGCCAGCAGCTTAGCTCCTGGAGGGATCAAGGCTTCACCCCTCCACTTT; cdr3_aa: CASSLAPGGIKASPLHF
clone_size: many; j_call: TRBJ1-2; d_call: TRBD1; v_call: TRBV28; cdr3_length: 13; cdr3_nt: TGTGCCAGCAGTTTCACAGGGGACTATGGCTACACCTTC; cdr3_aa: CASSFTGDYGYTF
clone_size: many; j_call: TRBJ1-1; d_call: NA; v_call: TRBV10-3; cdr3_length: 15; cdr3_nt: TGTGCCATCAGTGAGTCCCGGACCGCCAACACTGAAGCTTTCTTT; cdr3_aa: CAISESRTANTEAFF
clone_size: many; j_call: TRBJ1-6; d_call: NA; v_call: TRBV7-9; cdr3_length: 15; cdr3_nt: TGTGCCAGCAGCTTAGGGGGCTTCGGGAATTCACCCCTCCACTTT; cdr3_aa: CASSLGGFGNSPLHF